The T cell receptor (beta chain) described here comes from a study of OX40 agonist ivuxolimab in advanced cancers. Turning to the study itself: Participants averaged approximately 65 years of age (range roughly 20 to 90) and were around 80% male. Study-level results: CD4+ and CD8+ T cells in blood underwent clonal expansion by week 6 at 0.1 to 3.0 mg/kg. Among the nonresponders, some also had low normalized T-cell clonal expansion.

Deletions cut 3 bases from V and 4 bases from J, with 10 bases between. Germline CDR1 reads SNHLY; CDR2 reads FYNNEI. The CDR3 has 14 residues. Clones were read by immunoSEQ multiplex PCR, and TCRdb kept only the in-frame ones, dropping some. Altogether 99,000 or so clones are present, more than 85% being singletons, with the ten largest covering 0.25% to 0.35%. In regard to this clone: Its antigen remains unknown.

A history of autoimmune disease or systemic immunosuppression excluded patients. This chain joins TRBV2 and TRBJ1-5, with a tentative D call TRBD1 (6 bases). The sequences come from CD4+ or CD8+ T cells sorted from blood, collected in a trial of the OX40 agonist ivuxolimab. The receptor comes from an adult with an advanced solid tumor such as melanoma, head and neck, liver or kidney cancer. The CDR3 DNA reads TGTGCCAGCAGTGAGTTCCAGGGGAATCAGCCCCAGCATTTT. Its translation is CASSEFQGNQPQHF.